Listed below are T cell receptor beta chains from one sample, sequenced in a study of shared clonotypes between healthy human individuals. Sequencing was performed with immunoSEQ multiplex PCR; in TCRdb, only in-frame clones are kept and a portion is missing. The sample lists around 2.1 million clones; about 92% were seen once. Sequenced: naive CD8+ T cells from PBMCs. The receptors originated from a man in his late teens or twenties in good health. Some clones in this sample may be carry-over from other donors' samples. Both conserved end residues are part of each CDR3. D genes are given only for firm matches. Part of the rows lack a size; the others show once, few, many or a class for expanded clones.

clone size: NA; J gene: TRBJ1-1; D gene: NA; V gene: TRBV27; CDR3 DNA: TGTGCCAGCAGTTTATGGAGAGCCACTGAAGCTTTCTTT; CDR3 protein: CASSLWRATEAFF
clone size: NA; J gene: TRBJ1-4; D gene: TRBD1; V gene: TRBV7-9; CDR3 DNA: TGTGCCAGCAGCCCCCGGGACAGGTTAGAAAAACTGTTTTTT; CDR3 protein: CASSPRDRLEKLFF
clone size: NA; J gene: TRBJ1-2; D gene: NA; V gene: TRBV7-9; CDR3 DNA: TGTGCCAGCAGCGCTGGGGATAAACCTCGGCATGGCTACACCTTC; CDR3 protein: CASSAGDKPRHGYTF
clone size: NA; J gene: TRBJ2-2; D gene: NA; V gene: TRBV7-9; CDR3 DNA: TGTGCCAGCAGCATTACAGGGTCCGGGGAGCTGTTTTTT; CDR3 protein: CASSITGSGELFF
clone size: NA; J gene: TRBJ2-7; D gene: NA; V gene: TRBV5-1; CDR3 DNA: TGCGCCAGCAGCTTCGACAGAGGGCCTAGCTCCTACGAGCAGTACTTC; CDR3 protein: CASSFDRGPSSYEQYF
clone size: NA; J gene: TRBJ2-5; D gene: NA; V gene: TRBV27; CDR3 DNA: TGTGCCAGCAGTTCCCCCATAGGTCGGGCTTTCGGGACCCAGTACTTC; CDR3 protein: CASSSPIGRAFGTQYF
clone size: NA; J gene: TRBJ1-2; D gene: NA; V gene: TRBV2; CDR3 DNA: TGTGCCAGCAGTGCCGGACGGGTCGCAAGCTACACCTTC; CDR3 protein: CASSAGRVASYTF
clone size: NA; J gene: TRBJ2-7; D gene: NA; V gene: TRBV5-1; CDR3 DNA: TGCGCCAGCAGCTCCTACCGGCCGGACGGGGACTCCTACGAGCAGTACTTC; CDR3 protein: CASSSYRPDGDSYEQYF
clone size: NA; J gene: TRBJ2-1; D gene: TRBD1; V gene: TRBV11-2; CDR3 DNA: TGTGCCAGCAGCTTAGGTCCGGGACAGGGGATCTACAATGAGCAGTTCTTC; CDR3 protein: CASSLGPGQGIYNEQFF
clone size: NA; J gene: TRBJ2-1; D gene: NA; V gene: TRBV7-6; CDR3 DNA: TGTGCCAGCAGCCCGACAGTGGGGGAAGAGTCAAGCTCCTACAATGAGCAGTTCTTC; CDR3 protein: CASSPTVGEESSSYNEQFF
clone size: few; J gene: TRBJ2-7; D gene: TRBD1; V gene: TRBV9; CDR3 DNA: TGTGCCAGCAGCCCCCAGGACAGGGCTTCCTACGAGCAGTACTTC; CDR3 protein: CASSPQDRASYEQYF
clone size: NA; J gene: TRBJ1-3; D gene: NA; V gene: TRBV6-5; CDR3 DNA: TGTGCCAGCAGCCTGAAAGGACATGGCGGTAACACCATATATTTT; CDR3 protein: CASSLKGHGGNTIYF
clone size: NA; J gene: TRBJ2-2; D gene: NA; V gene: TRBV27; CDR3 DNA: TGTGCCAGCAGTTTCCAGGCGAACACCGGGGAGCTGTTTTTT; CDR3 protein: CASSFQANTGELFF
clone size: NA; J gene: TRBJ2-7; D gene: TRBD1; V gene: TRBV28; CDR3 DNA: TGTGCCAGCAGTTTCCCAGGGGGTCCCGAGCAGTACTTC; CDR3 protein: CASSFPGGPEQYF
clone size: NA; J gene: TRBJ2-5; D gene: NA; V gene: TRBV9; CDR3 DNA: TGTGCCAGCAGCCCCAAAGGGGAAGAGACCCAGTACTTC; CDR3 protein: CASSPKGEETQYF
clone size: once; J gene: TRBJ2-1; D gene: NA; V gene: TRBV29-1; CDR3 DNA: TGCAGCGTGGTTGTAGGGCCGGGGATTTACAATGAGCAGTTCTTC; CDR3 protein: CSVVVGPGIYNEQFF
clone size: NA; J gene: TRBJ2-7; D gene: TRBD1; V gene: TRBV6-5; CDR3 DNA: TGTGCCAGCAATACAGGGGGATACCTGGGCCACGAGCAGTACTTC; CDR3 protein: CASNTGGYLGHEQYF
clone size: NA; J gene: TRBJ2-3; D gene: TRBD1; V gene: TRBV4-1; CDR3 DNA: TGCGCCAGCAGCCAAGATGAGGGGGCCGATTTAGATACGCAGTATTTT; CDR3 protein: CASSQDEGADLDTQYF
clone size: NA; J gene: TRBJ2-7; D gene: TRBD1; V gene: TRBV28; CDR3 DNA: TGTGCCAGCTTCGACAGGGACCGATACGAGCAGTACTTC; CDR3 protein: CASFDRDRYEQYF
clone size: NA; J gene: TRBJ2-3; D gene: TRBD1; V gene: TRBV14; CDR3 DNA: TGTGCCAGTTCGGACAGGGGCACAGATACGCAGTATTTT; CDR3 protein: CASSDRGTDTQYF
clone size: NA; J gene: TRBJ2-1; D gene: NA; V gene: TRBV9; CDR3 DNA: TGTGCCAGCAGCGTAGCGAGGAGGCAGGGGGGATACAATGAGCAGTTCTTC; CDR3 protein: CASSVARRQGGYNEQFF
clone size: NA; J gene: TRBJ1-5; D gene: NA; V gene: TRBV19; CDR3 DNA: TGTGCCAGTAGTTGGGCGCCTAGCAATCAGCCCCAGCATTTT; CDR3 protein: CASSWAPSNQPQHF
clone size: NA; J gene: TRBJ2-1; D gene: TRBD2; V gene: TRBV6-5; CDR3 DNA: TGTGCCAGCAGTTTCCGGGAGGGCCACAATGAGCAGTTCTTC; CDR3 protein: CASSFREGHNEQFF
clone size: NA; J gene: TRBJ2-7; D gene: NA; V gene: TRBV5-1; CDR3 DNA: TGCGCCAGCAGCATCGGGGCCGAGGAGTACTTC; CDR3 protein: CASSIGAEEYF
clone size: NA; J gene: TRBJ1-5; D gene: NA; V gene: TRBV5-8; CDR3 DNA: TGTGCCAGCAGCAGCTGGCAGGCTAGTAATCAGCCCCAGCATTTT; CDR3 protein: CASSSWQASNQPQHF
clone size: NA; J gene: TRBJ1-5; D gene: NA; V gene: TRBV6-1; CDR3 DNA: TGTGCCAGCAGTGAGCATGGGGGCCTCGTGAATCAGCCCCAGCATTTT; CDR3 protein: CASSEHGGLVNQPQHF
clone size: few; J gene: TRBJ1-5; D gene: NA; V gene: TRBV16; CDR3 DNA: TGTGCCAGCAGCATAATACCGCAGCCCCAGCATTTT; CDR3 protein: CASSIIPQPQHF
clone size: once; J gene: TRBJ1-1; D gene: TRBD1; V gene: TRBV28; CDR3 DNA: TGTGCCAGCAGTTTAGGGACAGGGGACTTTGGGGCTTTCTTT; CDR3 protein: CASSLGTGDFGAFF
clone size: once; J gene: TRBJ1-2; D gene: NA; V gene: TRBV13; CDR3 DNA: TGTGCCAGCAGCTTAGCAGGGTCCATCGGGGATGGCTACACCTTC; CDR3 protein: CASSLAGSIGDGYTF
clone size: NA; J gene: TRBJ2-5; D gene: NA; V gene: TRBV23-1; CDR3 DNA: TGCGCCAGCGGTCCCGGATGGGAGGTGGGAGAGACCCAGTACTTC; CDR3 protein: CASGPGWEVGETQYF
clone size: NA; J gene: TRBJ1-1; D gene: NA; V gene: TRBV29-1; CDR3 DNA: TGCAGCGTTGCTCTTAACACTGAAGCTTTCTTT; CDR3 protein: CSVALNTEAFF
clone size: NA; J gene: TRBJ2-7; D gene: NA; V gene: TRBV27; CDR3 DNA: TGTGCCAGCAGTTCCCCGCCTTTCCTAGTCGAGCAGTACTTC; CDR3 protein: CASSSPPFLVEQYF
clone size: NA; J gene: TRBJ1-1; D gene: NA; V gene: TRBV28; CDR3 DNA: TGTGCCAGCAGTTTACCTCAATGGGGCGGCACTGAAGCTTTCTTT; CDR3 protein: CASSLPQWGGTEAFF
clone size: NA; J gene: TRBJ2-2; D gene: NA; V gene: TRBV29-1; CDR3 DNA: TGCAGCACCCTCCGGAGCACCGGGGAGCTGTTTTTT; CDR3 protein: CSTLRSTGELFF
clone size: NA; J gene: TRBJ2-7; D gene: NA; V gene: TRBV6-5; CDR3 DNA: TGTGCCAGCAGTTACGGACGGCTATACTACGAGCAGTACTTC; CDR3 protein: CASSYGRLYYEQYF
clone size: NA; J gene: TRBJ2-5; D gene: NA; V gene: TRBV4-1; CDR3 DNA: TGCGCCAGCAGCCAAGTACTCCTAAGAGAGACCCAGTACTTC; CDR3 protein: CASSQVLLRETQYF
clone size: NA; J gene: TRBJ2-3; D gene: NA; V gene: TRBV6-6; CDR3 DNA: TGTGCCAGCAGTTACTTAGGGGTAGATACGCAGTATTTT; CDR3 protein: CASSYLGVDTQYF
clone size: NA; J gene: TRBJ1-5; D gene: NA; V gene: TRBV28; CDR3 DNA: TGTGCCAGCAGTTTAAGTACGGGGAACAATCAGCCCCAGCATTTT; CDR3 protein: CASSLSTGNNQPQHF
clone size: NA; J gene: TRBJ2-7; D gene: TRBD1; V gene: TRBV5-1; CDR3 DNA: TGCGCCAGCAGTTGGGGACAGGGACGGGAGCAGTACTTC; CDR3 protein: CASSWGQGREQYF
clone size: NA; J gene: TRBJ2-2; D gene: TRBD1; V gene: TRBV11-3; CDR3 DNA: TGTGCCAGCAGCCCGCTTCGGGGACAGGGGGTCGCCGGGGAGCTGTTTTTT; CDR3 protein: CASSPLRGQGVAGELFF
clone size: NA; J gene: TRBJ2-7; D gene: TRBD2; V gene: TRBV27; CDR3 DNA: TGTGCCAGCAGTTTACCGACCCCGCCGACTAGCGGGAGGGGAGTTTGCTACGAGCAGTACTTC; CDR3 protein: CASSLPTPPTSGRGVCYEQYF
clone size: NA; J gene: TRBJ2-7; D gene: TRBD1; V gene: TRBV27; CDR3 DNA: TGTGCCAGCAGCCCGTCGCAGGGGGTGAAGGCCTACGAGCAGTACTTC; CDR3 protein: CASSPSQGVKAYEQYF
clone size: NA; J gene: TRBJ1-4; D gene: NA; V gene: TRBV30; CDR3 DNA: TGTGCCTGGGGTTTCAATGAAAAACTGTTTTTT; CDR3 protein: CAWGFNEKLFF
clone size: NA; J gene: TRBJ1-1; D gene: NA; V gene: TRBV7-8; CDR3 DNA: TGTGCCAGCAACCACGGAGGGGGCACTGAAGCTTTCTTT; CDR3 protein: CASNHGGGTEAFF
clone size: NA; J gene: TRBJ2-7; D gene: NA; V gene: TRBV19; CDR3 DNA: TGTGCCAGTAGGAGGGCAGGGAGCTACGAGCAGTACTTC; CDR3 protein: CASRRAGSYEQYF
clone size: NA; J gene: TRBJ2-4; D gene: TRBD1; V gene: TRBV11-3; CDR3 DNA: TGTGCCAGCAGCCTAGGACCGACAGGGGGCGCTTCCAAAAACATTCAGTACTTC; CDR3 protein: CASSLGPTGGASKNIQYF
clone size: NA; J gene: TRBJ1-2; D gene: NA; V gene: TRBV28; CDR3 DNA: TGTGCCAGCACCCCCGTATTCGCGAACTATGGCTACACCTTC; CDR3 protein: CASTPVFANYGYTF
clone size: NA; J gene: TRBJ1-4; D gene: NA; V gene: TRBV9; CDR3 DNA: TGTGCCAGCAGCGTAGGTGACTCCCTAGTAGAAAAACTGTTTTTT; CDR3 protein: CASSVGDSLVEKLFF